The 3 T cell receptor beta chains presented below share a single source sample, sequenced in a study of shared clonotypes between healthy human individuals. As defined, naive CD8 cells were CD45RO-negative and positively selected for CCR7, with terminally differentiated effector memory CD45RA+ cells excluded. Data came from immunoSEQ multiplex PCR; TCRdb stores just in-frame clones and leaves some out. The table records under 1 million clones, 90% to 95% of them present only once. The source material was naive CD8+ T cells sorted from blood. These receptors all come from a man aged 25-45 years in good health.

The chain is built from TRBV7-9 and TRBJ2-7; TRBD2 matches at 10 bases. CDR1 is SEHNR and CDR2 is FQNEAQ in the germline V gene (reference sequence). The CDR3 is 18 residues long. With 1 base clipped from V and 3 bases from J, the junction kept 12 bases outside the gene matches. The CDR3 nucleotides are TGTGCCAGCAGCTTAGGGGCTAGCGGGAGAGGCTCTCGCTACGAGCAGTACTTC. As protein: CASSLGASGRGSRYEQYF.

Regarding this clone: Other DNA sequences from this sample encode an identical CDR3 as well. For the CDR3, the DNA is TGTGCCAGCAGTTTAGTAGGGAGTAGCAATCAGCCCCAGCATTTT. Its translation: CASSLVGSSNQPQHF. The J gene is TRBJ1-5, the V gene TRBV28; unclear D gene. The V end was cut by 2 bases, the J end by 0 bases, with 8 bases between. The CDR3 has 15 residues. Germline loops: CDR1 MDHEN, CDR2 SYDVKM.

V is TRBV28 and J is TRBJ2-3; TRBD1 might be the D (5 bases). V was trimmed by 2 bases and J by 0 bases, leaving 18 bases between them. The CDR3 consists of 18 residues. Germline CDR1 and CDR2: MDHEN and SYDVKM. The CDR3 sequence: CASSLLPRQLSSTDTQYF. Here the CDR3 DNA reads TGTGCCAGCAGTTTACTCCCAAGACAGTTGAGTAGCACAGATACGCAGTATTTT.